These 4 T cell receptor beta chains were all obtained from the same sample, sequenced in a study of patients and donors after allogeneic stem cell transplantation. TCRdb reprocessed the RT-PCR reads with MiXCR, giving one entry per CDR3 protein. The sample records 150,000 to 200,000 distinct CDR3 sequences, around 28% being singletons. The sample comprised blood, either unsorted or a sorted T cell fraction (not recorded which). The receptors stem from a human donor who was either an allogeneic HSCT recipient or a stem cell or donor lymphocyte infusion donor (not recorded which). It is not recorded whose cells these are; they may come from a transplant donor.

This clonotype was seen a handful of times. The chain links TRBV7-9 to TRBJ1-6; D is ambiguous. In germline, CDR1 is SEHNR, CDR2 FQNEAQ (reference sequence). The length of the CDR3 is 16 residues. The V gene lost 4 bases and the J gene lost 1 base, with 11 bases spanning the gap. Here the CDR3 DNA reads TGTGCCAGCAGCTCCGAGGACGTATCCTATAATTCACCCCTCCACTTT. Its protein is CASSSEDVSYNSPLHF.

In its sample, this clonotype was seen a few times. The genes are TRBV4-2 and TRBJ2-1; D not resolved. The V end lost 0 bases, the J end lost 4 bases, and 10 bases lay between the germline ends. In germline, CDR1 is LGHNA, CDR2 YNFKEQ. The CDR3 has 15 amino acids. The CDR3 is CASSQERLFYNEQFF. CDR3 DNA sequence: TGTGCCAGCAGCCAAGAGCGACTGTTTTACAATGAGCAGTTCTTC.

This clonotype was counted many times. The V call is TRBV12-3 or TRBV12-4, the J call TRBJ1-5; D may be TRBD1 (5 bases). Trimming removed 3 bases from V and 3 bases from J, with 12 bases in between. This CDR3 has 15 amino acids. The CDR3 spells CASSFKQVNNQPQHF. CDR3 DNA sequence: TGTGCCAGCAGTTTCAAACAGGTGAACAATCAGCCCCAGCATTTT.

The CDR3 coding sequence is TGCGCCAGCAGCCCCGGGGAGGGGGGGTACTACGAGCAGTACTTC. It yields the protein CASSPGEGGYYEQYF. The chain has TRBV4-1 and TRBJ2-7, with D perhaps matching TRBD2 (7 bases). This CDR3 region has 15 residues. V lost 4 bases and J lost 3, with 16 bases in between. Germline loops: CDR1 MGHRA, CDR2 YSYEKL.